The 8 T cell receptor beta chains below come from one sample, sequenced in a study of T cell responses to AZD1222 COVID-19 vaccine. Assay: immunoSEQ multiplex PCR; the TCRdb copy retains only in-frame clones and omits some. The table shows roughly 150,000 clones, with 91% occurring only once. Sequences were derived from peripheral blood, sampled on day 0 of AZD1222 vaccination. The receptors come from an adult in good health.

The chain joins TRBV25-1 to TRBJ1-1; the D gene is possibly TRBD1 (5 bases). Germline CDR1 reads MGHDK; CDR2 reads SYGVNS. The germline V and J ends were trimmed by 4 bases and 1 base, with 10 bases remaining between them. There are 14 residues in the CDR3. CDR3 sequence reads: CASSGHGGNTEAFF. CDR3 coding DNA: TGTGCCAGCAGTGGACACGGGGGGAACACTGAAGCTTTCTTT.

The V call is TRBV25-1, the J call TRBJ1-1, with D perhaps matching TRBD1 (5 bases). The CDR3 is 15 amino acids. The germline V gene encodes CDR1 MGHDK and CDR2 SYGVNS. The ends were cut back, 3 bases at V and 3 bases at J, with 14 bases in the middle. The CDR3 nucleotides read TGTGCCAGCAGTGAGATGGAAGGCAGGGACACTGAAGCTTTCTTT. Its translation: CASSEMEGRDTEAFF.

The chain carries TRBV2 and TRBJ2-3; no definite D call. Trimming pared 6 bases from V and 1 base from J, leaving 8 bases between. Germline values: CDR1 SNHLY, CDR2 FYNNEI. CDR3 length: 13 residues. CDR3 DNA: TGTGCCAGCAGGGTGCGTCGCACAGATACGCAGTATTTT. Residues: CASRVRRTDTQYF.

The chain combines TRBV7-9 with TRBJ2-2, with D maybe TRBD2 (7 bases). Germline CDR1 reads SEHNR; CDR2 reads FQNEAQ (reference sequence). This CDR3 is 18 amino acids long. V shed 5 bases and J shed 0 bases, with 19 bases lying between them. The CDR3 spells CASSRGGGIPPNTGELFF. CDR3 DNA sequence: TGTGCCAGCAGCCGAGGGGGAGGGATCCCTCCGAACACCGGGGAGCTGTTTTTT. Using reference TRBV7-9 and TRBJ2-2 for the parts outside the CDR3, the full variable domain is DTGVSQNPRHKITKRGQNVTFRCDPISEHNRLYWYRQTLGQGPEFLTYFQNEAQLEKSRLLSDRFSAERPKGSFSTLEIQRTEQGDSAMYLCASSRGGGIPPNTGELFFGEGSRLTVL.

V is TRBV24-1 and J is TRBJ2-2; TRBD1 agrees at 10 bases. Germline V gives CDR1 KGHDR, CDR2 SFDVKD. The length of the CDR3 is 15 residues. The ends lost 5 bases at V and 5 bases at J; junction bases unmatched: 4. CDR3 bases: TGTGCCACCAGTGTTAAGGACAGGGGGACCGGGGAGCTGTTTTTT. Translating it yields CATSVKDRGTGELFF.

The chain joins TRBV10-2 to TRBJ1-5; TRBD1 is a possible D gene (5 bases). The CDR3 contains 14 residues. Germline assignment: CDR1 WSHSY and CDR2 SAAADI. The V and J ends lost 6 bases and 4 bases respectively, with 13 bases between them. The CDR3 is CASSLDGGNQPQHF. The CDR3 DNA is TGCGCCAGCAGCCTGGACGGGGGGAATCAGCCCCAGCATTTT.

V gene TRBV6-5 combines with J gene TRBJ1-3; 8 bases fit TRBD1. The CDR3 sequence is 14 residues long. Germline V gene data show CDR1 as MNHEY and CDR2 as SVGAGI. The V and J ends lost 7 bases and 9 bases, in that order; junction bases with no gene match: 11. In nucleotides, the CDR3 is TGTGCCAGCACCACGACAGGGGTCCCCGGCACCATATATTTT. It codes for CASTTTGVPGTIYF.

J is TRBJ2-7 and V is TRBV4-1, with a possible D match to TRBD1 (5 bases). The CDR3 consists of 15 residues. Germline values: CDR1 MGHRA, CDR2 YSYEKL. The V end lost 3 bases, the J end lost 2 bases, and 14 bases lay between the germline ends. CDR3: CASSQVRVPTYEQYF. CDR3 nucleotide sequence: TGCGCCAGCAGCCAGGTCAGGGTACCGACCTACGAGCAGTACTTC.